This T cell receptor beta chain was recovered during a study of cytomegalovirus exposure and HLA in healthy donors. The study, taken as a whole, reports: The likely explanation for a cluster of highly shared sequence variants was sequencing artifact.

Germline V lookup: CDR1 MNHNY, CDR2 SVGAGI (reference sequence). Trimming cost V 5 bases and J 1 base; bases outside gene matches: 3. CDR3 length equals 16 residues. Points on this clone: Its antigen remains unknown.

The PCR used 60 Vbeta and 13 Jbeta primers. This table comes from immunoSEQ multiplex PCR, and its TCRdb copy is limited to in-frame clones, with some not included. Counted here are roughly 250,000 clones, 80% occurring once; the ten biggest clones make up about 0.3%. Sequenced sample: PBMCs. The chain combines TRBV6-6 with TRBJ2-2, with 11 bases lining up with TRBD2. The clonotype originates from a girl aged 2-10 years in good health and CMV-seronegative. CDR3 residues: CASSPGLAGNTGELFF. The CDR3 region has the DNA TGTGCCAGCAGTCCAGGACTAGCGGGGAACACCGGGGAGCTGTTTTTT.